These T cell receptor beta chains were read from a single sample in a study of human T cells and chemical hapten exposure. In TCRdb, the RACE reads were re-called with MiXCR into one record per CDR3 protein. Altogether approximately 95,000 distinct CDR3 sequences are present, 10% to 12% being singletons, with the ten largest covering 2.5% to 4%. Material: whole blood, obtained in connection with sensitization to the hapten diphenylcyclopropenone (DPC). The receptors come from a woman between 35 and 50 years old with alopecia areata. Some clones in this sample may be carry-over from other donors' samples. CDR3s include the opening cysteine and the closing phenylalanine or tryptophan. Each record gives: clone size, J gene, V gene, D gene, CDR3 DNA, CDR3 protein. D genes are given only for firm matches. Expanded clones get a size class; other rows say once, few or many, or leave the size out.

clone_size: few; j_call: TRBJ2-1; v_call: TRBV10-3; d_call: -; cdr3_nt: TGTGCCATCAGTGAGGGCCGAGGAAATGAGCAGTTCTTC; cdr3_aa: CAISEGRGNEQFF
clone_size: many; j_call: TRBJ2-7; v_call: TRBV6-5; d_call: -; cdr3_nt: TGTGCCAGCAGTTACGAGGGATACGAGCAGTACTTC; cdr3_aa: CASSYEGYEQYF
clone_size: many; j_call: TRBJ2-2; v_call: TRBV5-1; d_call: -; cdr3_nt: TGCGCCAGCAGCTTAACCGTGACAGGGAACACCGGGGAGCTGTTTTTT; cdr3_aa: CASSLTVTGNTGELFF
clone_size: -; j_call: TRBJ2-3; v_call: TRBV5-5; d_call: -; cdr3_nt: TGTGCCAGCAGCTTCTACAGGAACACAGATACGCAGTATTTT; cdr3_aa: CASSFYRNTDTQYF
clone_size: few; j_call: TRBJ2-7; v_call: TRBV4-3; d_call: -; cdr3_nt: TGCGCCAGCAGCCAAGGAATATCCCGCCCCGAGCAGTACTTC; cdr3_aa: CASSQGISRPEQYF
clone_size: many; j_call: TRBJ2-1; v_call: TRBV20-1; d_call: -; cdr3_nt: TGCAGTGCTAGGGGCCTCTCCTACAATGAGCAGTTCTTC; cdr3_aa: CSARGLSYNEQFF
clone_size: few; j_call: TRBJ1-5; v_call: TRBV19; d_call: -; cdr3_nt: TGTGCCAGTAGTCCAGGGACTCCATATCAGCCCCAGCATTTT; cdr3_aa: CASSPGTPYQPQHF
clone_size: -; j_call: TRBJ1-1; v_call: TRBV28; d_call: TRBD1; cdr3_nt: TGTGCCAGCACCGGTGGGGACAGGAGGAACACTGAAGCTTTCTTT; cdr3_aa: CASTGGDRRNTEAFF
clone_size: many; j_call: TRBJ2-7; v_call: TRBV6-1; d_call: -; cdr3_nt: TGTGCCAGCAGTGATGGGGCGGGGGCCCTATACGAGCAGTACTTC; cdr3_aa: CASSDGAGALYEQYF
clone_size: few; j_call: TRBJ2-3; v_call: TRBV7-6; d_call: -; cdr3_nt: TGTGCCAGCAGCTTAGGCGGGACGTTTAGGGATACGCAGTATTTT; cdr3_aa: CASSLGGTFRDTQYF
clone_size: -; j_call: TRBJ2-1; v_call: TRBV19; d_call: TRBD2; cdr3_nt: TGTGCCAGTAGTACCCCCCTAGCGGACGCCAGGGATGAGCAGTTCTTC; cdr3_aa: CASSTPLADARDEQFF
clone_size: few; j_call: TRBJ1-6; v_call: TRBV5-4; d_call: -; cdr3_nt: TGTGCCAGCAGCCGTGGGGGGTCTAGCTCCTATAATTCACCCCTCCACTTT; cdr3_aa: CASSRGGSSSYNSPLHF
clone_size: -; j_call: TRBJ2-3; v_call: TRBV10-3; d_call: -; cdr3_nt: TGTGCCATCAGTGCAGGGACTTCTTCCACAGATACGCAGTATTTT; cdr3_aa: CAISAGTSSTDTQYF
clone_size: -; j_call: TRBJ1-2; v_call: TRBV19; d_call: TRBD1; cdr3_nt: TGTGCCAGTAGCCCGGACAGGGGGCCGCAGCCCTATGGCTACACCTTC; cdr3_aa: CASSPDRGPQPYGYTF
clone_size: -; j_call: TRBJ2-3; v_call: TRBV28; d_call: -; cdr3_nt: TGTGCCAGCGGGCGTGGGGGCGCTAGCACAGATACGCAGTATTTT; cdr3_aa: CASGRGGASTDTQYF
clone_size: many; j_call: TRBJ1-5; v_call: TRBV7-2; d_call: -; cdr3_nt: TGTGCCAGCAGCGGCGGGCAGGTTCAGCCCCAGCATTTT; cdr3_aa: CASSGGQVQPQHF
clone_size: many; j_call: TRBJ2-4; v_call: TRBV4-3; d_call: TRBD2; cdr3_nt: TGCGCCAGCAGCCAAGATTTATCGGGGAGGGCCGAGAACATTCAGTACTTC; cdr3_aa: CASSQDLSGRAENIQYF
clone_size: few; j_call: TRBJ2-1; v_call: TRBV29-1; d_call: -; cdr3_nt: TGCAGCGGAGAGGGTTCTTACAATGAGCAGTTCTTC; cdr3_aa: CSGEGSYNEQFF
clone_size: few; j_call: TRBJ2-3; v_call: TRBV13; d_call: -; cdr3_nt: TGTGCCAGCAGCCCGTCCCCAGATACGCAGTATTTT; cdr3_aa: CASSPSPDTQYF
clone_size: many; j_call: TRBJ1-1; v_call: TRBV30; d_call: -; cdr3_nt: TGTGCCTGGAGAGGGTCTGGGGGGTTAGCGACGAACACTGAAGCTTTCTTT; cdr3_aa: CAWRGSGGLATNTEAFF
clone_size: few; j_call: TRBJ2-7; v_call: TRBV25-1; d_call: -; cdr3_nt: TGTGCCAGCAGTGGGTTAGGGGCCAAGACCTACGAGCAGTACTTC; cdr3_aa: CASSGLGAKTYEQYF
clone_size: many; j_call: TRBJ2-5; v_call: TRBV7-2; d_call: TRBD2; cdr3_nt: TGTGCCAGCAGCTTGGGGCCCACTAGCGGGGGACAAGAGACCCAGTACTTC; cdr3_aa: CASSLGPTSGGQETQYF
clone_size: -; j_call: TRBJ2-2; v_call: TRBV28; d_call: TRBD2; cdr3_nt: TGTGCCAGCAGTTTGGGCGGGAGTTGGACCGGGGAGCTGTTTTTT; cdr3_aa: CASSLGGSWTGELFF
clone_size: -; j_call: TRBJ2-7; v_call: TRBV28; d_call: TRBD2; cdr3_nt: TGTGCCAGCAGCCGCCTTGGTAGCGGGAACTACGAGCAGTACTTC; cdr3_aa: CASSRLGSGNYEQYF
clone_size: few; j_call: TRBJ2-1; v_call: TRBV12-3/TRBV12-4; d_call: -; cdr3_nt: TGTGCCAGCAGTACGGGGGTTATGAATGAGCAGTTCTTC; cdr3_aa: CASSTGVMNEQFF
clone_size: -; j_call: TRBJ2-3; v_call: TRBV4-1; d_call: TRBD2; cdr3_nt: TGCGCCAGCAGCCAGTCCGAAGGACTAGCGGACACAGATACGCAGTATTTT; cdr3_aa: CASSQSEGLADTDTQYF
clone_size: -; j_call: TRBJ1-1; v_call: TRBV2; d_call: TRBD1; cdr3_nt: TGTGCCAGCACCCCCCACAGGGGGCTGAACACTGAAGCTTTCTTT; cdr3_aa: CASTPHRGLNTEAFF
clone_size: few; j_call: TRBJ1-6; v_call: TRBV12-3/TRBV12-4; d_call: -; cdr3_nt: TGTGCCAGCAGTGCACCCGTAAAGACCCTCCACTTT; cdr3_aa: CASSAPVKTLHF